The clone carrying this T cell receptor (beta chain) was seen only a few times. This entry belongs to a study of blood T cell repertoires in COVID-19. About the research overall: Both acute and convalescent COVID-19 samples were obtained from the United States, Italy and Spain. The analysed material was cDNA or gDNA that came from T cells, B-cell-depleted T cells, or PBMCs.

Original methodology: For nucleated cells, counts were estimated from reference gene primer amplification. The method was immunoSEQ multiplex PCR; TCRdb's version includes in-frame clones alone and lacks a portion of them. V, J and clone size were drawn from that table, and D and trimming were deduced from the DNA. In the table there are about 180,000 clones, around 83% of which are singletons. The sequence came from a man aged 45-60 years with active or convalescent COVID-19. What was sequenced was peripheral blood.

CDR3 in amino acids: CASSVGQGRDTQYF. In nucleotides, the CDR3 is TGTGCCAGCAGCGTCGGACAGGGGAGGGATACGCAGTATTTT. The chain couples TRBV9 to TRBJ2-3, with 9 bases fitting TRBD1. This CDR3 is 14 amino acids long. V dropped 2 bases and J dropped 6; count of bases not matched to a gene: 4. Germline loops: CDR1 SGDLS, CDR2 YYNGEE. Together with reference TRBV9 and TRBJ2-3, the CDR3 gives the full variable domain: DSGVTQTPKHLITATGQRVTLRCSPRSGDLSVYWYQQSLDQGLQFLIQYYNGEERAKGNILERFSAQQFPDLHSELNLSSLELGDSALYFCASSVGQGRDTQYFGPGTRLTVL.